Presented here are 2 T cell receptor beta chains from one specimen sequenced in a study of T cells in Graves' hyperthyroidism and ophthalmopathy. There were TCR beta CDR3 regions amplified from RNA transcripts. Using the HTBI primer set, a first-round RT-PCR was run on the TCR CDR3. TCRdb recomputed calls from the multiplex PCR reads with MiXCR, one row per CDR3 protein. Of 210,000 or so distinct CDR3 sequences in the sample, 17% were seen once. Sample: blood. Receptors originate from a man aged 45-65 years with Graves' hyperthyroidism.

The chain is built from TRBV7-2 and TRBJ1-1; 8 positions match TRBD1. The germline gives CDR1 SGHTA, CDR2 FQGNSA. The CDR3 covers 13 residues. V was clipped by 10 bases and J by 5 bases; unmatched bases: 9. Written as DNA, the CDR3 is TGTGCCACCATGCAGGGGGCGCGGACTGAAGCTTTCTTT. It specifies CATMQGARTEAFF.

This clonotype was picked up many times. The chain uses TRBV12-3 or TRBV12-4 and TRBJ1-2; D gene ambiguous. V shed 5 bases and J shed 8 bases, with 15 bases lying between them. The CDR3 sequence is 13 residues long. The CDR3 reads CASSLIGSWGYTF. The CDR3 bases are TGTGCCAGCAGTCTCATTGGATCGTGGGGCTACACCTTC.